This entry lists 29 T cell receptor beta chains sequenced from one sample in a study of blood T cell repertoires in COVID-19. The repertoire was sequenced with immunoSEQ multiplex PCR; TCRdb's copy has only in-frame clones and lacks some. The repertoire has a few hundred thousand clones, 65% to 90% of them found once; the top ten carry roughly 5%. Sequencing input: peripheral blood. Receptors were obtained from a human donor in a cohort sampled during active COVID-19.

The genes are TRBV7-9 and TRBJ1-1, with TRBD1 as a possible D gene (5 bases). CDR1 SEHNR and CDR2 FQNEAQ come from the germline V gene (reference sequence). The ends were cut back, 5 bases at V and 1 base at J, with 11 bases in the middle. This CDR3 region has 14 residues. In nucleotides, the CDR3 is TGTGCCAGCAGCGCTCTAGGGGCGAACACTGAAGCTTTCTTT. Its protein product is CASSALGANTEAFF.

The CDR3 DNA reads as TGTGCCAGCAGGGCTCGGCATACTAACTCTGGAAACACCATATATTTT. Translation gives CASRARHTNSGNTIYF. The gene calls are TRBV7-9 and TRBJ1-3; D unresolved. V lost 6 bases and J lost 0, with 15 bases in between. The CDR3 totals 16 residues. The germline V gene encodes CDR1 SEHNR and CDR2 FQNEAQ (reference sequence).

The chain couples TRBV19 to TRBJ1-1, with D uncertain. Trimming stripped 2 bases from V and 10 bases from J, with 17 bases between. The germline V gene has CDR1 LNHDA and CDR2 SQIVND (reference sequence). The CDR3 has 14 amino acids. CDR3 loop: CASSIRRELSGAFF. As DNA, the CDR3 is TGTGCCAGTAGTATACGGCGGGAACTCTCGGGAGCTTTCTTT.

This clone was seen only a few times. The genes are TRBV18 and TRBJ1-6; D is uncertain. Germline values: CDR1 KGHSH, CDR2 LQKENI. V was trimmed by 4 bases and J by 6 bases, leaving 10 bases between them. The CDR3 spans 14 residues. CDR3 sequence (DNA): TGTGCCAGCTCACTCGACTCGGGTAATTCACCCCTCCACTTT. Amino acid sequence: CASSLDSGNSPLHF.

The DNA of the CDR3 is TGTGCCAGCAGCCGCAGGGGGAGACCTAGCACAGATACGCAGTATTTT. Encoded protein: CASSRRGRPSTDTQYF. The rearrangement links TRBV14 to TRBJ2-3, with 7 bases fitting TRBD1. The CDR3 has 16 residues. Germline V CDR1 and CDR2: SGHDN, FVKESK. V lost 4 bases, J lost 0 bases, and 7 bases stayed unmatched. Drawing the rest from reference TRBV14 and TRBJ2-3, the complete variable domain is EAGVTQFPSHSVIEKGQTVTLRCDPISGHDNLYWYRRVMGKEIKFLLHFVKESKQDESGMPNNRFLAERTGGTYSTLKVQPAELEDSGVYFCASSRRGRPSTDTQYFGPGTRLTVL.

The chain employs TRBV27 and TRBJ2-1, with 8 bases lining up with TRBD2. CDR1 is MNHEY and CDR2 is SMNVEV in the germline V gene (reference sequence). The V segment lost 3 bases and the J segment 0 bases; nucleotides outside the gene matches: 7. The CDR3 is 17 amino acids. In DNA, the CDR3 is TGTGCCAGCAGTTTGTGGTGGAGCGGGAGCTCCTACAATGAGCAGTTCTTC. Encoded protein: CASSLWWSGSSYNEQFF.

This clone was picked up many times. This chain connects TRBV20-1 to TRBJ2-7, with TRBD2 identical over 11 bases. Germline trimming cut 3 bases from V and 4 bases from J; bases unmatched to any gene: 5. Germline V gives CDR1 DFQATT, CDR2 SNEGSKA (reference sequence). The CDR3 covers 14 residues. The DNA for the CDR3 is TGCAGTGCTAGTGGTCTAGCGGGAGGTTACGAGCAGTACTTC. This sequence encodes CSASGLAGGYEQYF.

A few counts support this clone. Here the CDR3 reads CASSVDREREQYF. For the CDR3, the DNA is TGTGCCAGCAGTGTTGACAGGGAAAGGGAGCAGTACTTC. The chain carries TRBV2 and TRBJ2-7; 7 bases agree with TRBD1. This CDR3 has 13 residues. Germline CDR1 reads SNHLY; CDR2 reads FYNNEI. The V and J ends lost 4 bases and 7 bases, in that order; junction bases with no gene match: 7. Full variable domain (missing parts from reference TRBV2 and TRBJ2-7): EPEVTQTPSHQVTQMGQEVILRCVPISNHLYFYWYRQILGQKVEFLVSFYNNEISEKSEIFDDQFSVERPDGSNFTLKIRSTKLEDSAMYFCASSVDREREQYFGPGTRLTVT.

This clone showed up just a few times. The chain has TRBV6-5 and TRBJ1-5; 8 positions agree with TRBD1. This CDR3 is 15 amino acids long. J lost 5 bases, V lost 1 base, and 4 bases had no gene match. Germline V gives CDR1 MNHEY, CDR2 SVGAGI. This chain's CDR3 is CASSYWDRWDQPQHF. In DNA form, the CDR3 reads TGTGCCAGCAGTTACTGGGACAGGTGGGATCAGCCCCAGCATTTT.

This clone was seen a single time. The chain carries TRBV4-2 and TRBJ2-3; 11 nucleotides match TRBD2. The CDR3 runs to 14 residues. After removal of 8 bases from V and 5 bases from J, the junction contained 6 bases not matched to a gene. Germline-derived CDR1 and CDR2 are LGHNA and YNFKEQ. CDR3 coding DNA: TGTGCCAGCCTAGGACTAGCGGGTGTAGATACGCAGTATTTT. Translation gives CASLGLAGVDTQYF.

Concerning this clone: The same CDR3 arises from other DNA sequences in this sample as well. The chain links TRBV19 to TRBJ2-7; 10 bases align to TRBD1. This CDR3 contains 14 residues. Losses at the gene ends were 6 bases for V and 6 bases for J; bases not matched to a gene: 8. Germline CDR1 reads LNHDA; CDR2 reads SQIVND (reference sequence). CDR3: CASRTGTGASEQYF. The CDR3 DNA reads as TGTGCCAGTAGGACCGGGACAGGGGCCTCCGAGCAGTACTTC. Combining the CDR3 with reference TRBV19 and TRBJ2-7 gives the whole variable domain DGGITQSPKYLFRKEGQNVTLSCEQNLNHDAMYWYRQDPGQGLRLIYYSQIVNDFQKGDIAEGYSVSREKKESFPLTVTSAQKNPTAFYLCASRTGTGASEQYFGPGTRLTVT.

This clone was observed many times. This sequence joins TRBV11-2 and TRBJ2-7, with D perhaps TRBD2 (6 bases). Germline V gene data show CDR1 as SGHAT and CDR2 as FQNNGV. V dropped 3 bases and J dropped 6 bases, with 9 bases sitting between them. The CDR3 totals 12 residues. In DNA, the CDR3 is TGTGCCAGCAGCTTTGGCGGGGCCGAGCAGTACTTC. Amino acids: CASSFGGAEQYF.

The chain recombines TRBV24-1 with TRBJ2-1, with 9 bases that match TRBD1. This CDR3 is 19 amino acids long. The germline V gene has CDR1 KGHDR and CDR2 SFDVKD. J gave up 2 bases and V 4 bases, and 14 bases lay outside the gene matches. Here the CDR3 reads CATSDRTSGTGRPYNEQFF. DNA for the CDR3: TGTGCCACCAGTGACAGAACCTCCGGGACAGGGCGGCCCTACAATGAGCAGTTCTTC.

This sequence joins TRBV2 and TRBJ2-7; the match to TRBD1 covers 11 bases. The V gene's germline CDR1 is SNHLY and CDR2 FYNNEI. The CDR3 runs to 14 residues. V dropped 7 bases and J dropped 3; count of bases not matched to a gene: 5. The CDR3 DNA is TGTGCCAGCATAGGGGGACAGGGGGGCTACGAGCAGTACTTC. Residues: CASIGGQGGYEQYF.

The V and J genes are TRBV12-3 or TRBV12-4 and TRBJ1-5; no definite D call. Deletions cut 3 bases from V and 4 bases from J, with 7 bases between. The CDR3 contains 13 residues. DNA for the CDR3: TGTGCCAGCAGTTTTCGGGAAAATCAGCCCCAGCATTTT. Translation gives CASSFRENQPQHF.

In this sample, this clone turned up once. The rearrangement joins TRBV27 to TRBJ2-7, with 7 bases lining up with TRBD1. The trim removed 3 bases at V and 3 bases at J, leaving 2 bases unmatched. Looked up from germline, CDR1 is MNHEY and CDR2 is SMNVEV (reference sequence). This CDR3 is built from 13 residues. DNA for the CDR3: TGTGCCAGCAGTTTTGGACAGGTCTACGAGCAGTACTTC. Protein: CASSFGQVYEQYF.

This sequence joins TRBV27 and TRBJ2-7; 11 nucleotides agree with TRBD1. V shed 3 bases, J shed 6 bases, and the junction held 4 bases outside the gene matches. Germline V lookup: CDR1 MNHEY, CDR2 SMNVEV (reference sequence). The CDR3 totals 14 residues. The CDR3 nucleotides are TGTGCCAGCAGTTTCAGCGGGACAGGGGGCGAGCAGTACTTC. It specifies CASSFSGTGGEQYF.

This rearrangement joins TRBV7-2 to TRBJ1-3; TRBD1 might be the D (5 bases). Germline V gives CDR1 SGHTA, CDR2 FQGNSA. This CDR3 has 16 residues. Trimming pared 0 bases from V and 2 bases from J, leaving 11 bases between. CDR3 sequence (DNA): TGTGCCAGCAGCTTAGCGGGCAGGGAGGCTGGAAACACCATATATTTT. Translated: CASSLAGREAGNTIYF.

The chain links TRBV28 to TRBJ1-1; unclear D gene. The CDR3 has 15 amino acids. V lost 5 bases to trimming and J lost 1 base, with 14 bases between them. The germline V gene has CDR1 MDHEN and CDR2 SYDVKM. The CDR3 DNA is TGTGCCAGCAGTCCTGGACGAGGAGGGAACACTGAAGCTTTCTTT. It codes for CASSPGRGGNTEAFF.

The V gene is TRBV6-1, the J gene TRBJ1-6; 10 bases map to TRBD1. In germline, CDR1 is MNHNS, CDR2 SASEGT. The CDR3 runs to 19 residues. Trimming removed 2 bases from V and 14 bases from J; junction bases left unmatched: 21. CDR3 nucleotide sequence: TGTGCCAGCAGTGAAAGAGAGGTAGCCCCGGGACAGGGGCCGCGGACCCTCCACTTT. It translates to CASSEREVAPGQGPRTLHF.

In its sample, this clone was seen once. The rearrangement joins TRBV5-6 to TRBJ1-2; 12 bases map to TRBD1. Trimming cost V 4 bases and J 7 bases; bases outside gene matches: 11. Germline V gene lookup returns CDR1 SGHDT and CDR2 YYEEEE. The CDR3 covers 16 residues. The CDR3 bases are TGTGCCAGCAGCCCGGGACAGGGGGCCTTTCGAGGTGGCTACACCTTC. Its translation: CASSPGQGAFRGGYTF.

The sample holds one count of this clone. The J gene is TRBJ2-1, the V gene TRBV6-2 or TRBV6-3, with D uncertain. This CDR3 spans 14 amino acids. Germline V gene lookup returns CDR1 MNHEY and CDR2 SVGEGT. V shed 5 bases and J shed 6 bases, with 14 bases lying between them. The CDR3 coding sequence is TGTGCCAGCAGTCAAACCCTGCACACCAATGAGCAGTTCTTC. Translated: CASSQTLHTNEQFF.

This sequence joins TRBV5-1 and TRBJ2-1; D might be TRBD2 (5 bases). V lost 1 base and J lost 6, with 11 bases in between. Per the germline V gene, CDR1 is SGHRS and CDR2 is YFSETQ. CDR3 size: 14 residues. CDR3 coding DNA: TGCGCCAGCAGCTTGCCGGCTAGCCCCAATGAGCAGTTCTTC. This gives the protein CASSLPASPNEQFF.

The chain carries TRBV27 and TRBJ1-6; TRBD1 agrees at 7 bases. The germline gives CDR1 MNHEY, CDR2 SMNVEV (reference sequence). With V trimmed by 1 base and J by 10 bases, 10 bases remained unmatched. This CDR3 spans 16 amino acids. The DNA for the CDR3 is TGTGCCAGCAGTTTATTCGGCAGGGGGATAGGGTCACCCCTCCACTTT. Translated, it gives CASSLFGRGIGSPLHF.

This clone was counted a single time. The V and J genes are TRBV6-6 and TRBJ1-2; 8 positions agree with TRBD1. V shed 6 bases and J 2 bases; nucleotides not matched to a gene: 8. The CDR3 spans 15 residues. Germline V lookup: CDR1 MNHNY, CDR2 SVGAGI (reference sequence). In DNA, the CDR3 is TGTGCCAGCAGCCCTGGACAGGGACCCAACTATGGCTACACCTTC. Residues: CASSPGQGPNYGYTF.

The V gene is TRBV21-1, the J gene TRBJ1-6; the table assigns TRBD1, which was not confirmed against the DNA. TRBV21-1 is classified as a pseudogene. The CDR3 is 16 amino acids. Written as DNA, the CDR3 is TGTGCCAGCAGCAATCAGACAGGGGGCTCGGGTTCACCCCTCCACTTT. Its translation: CASSNQTGGSGSPLHF.

The V call is TRBV28, the J call TRBJ1-2; D not resolved. The CDR3 is made up of 10 amino acids. CDR1 is MDHEN, CDR2 SYDVKM, per germline. The V gene lost 8 bases and the J gene lost 3 bases, with 4 bases spanning the gap. The CDR3 loop is CASRDYGYTF. CDR3 nucleotide sequence: TGTGCCAGCCGCGACTATGGCTACACCTTC.

The rearrangement uses TRBV5-6 and TRBJ1-3; 7 nucleotides align to TRBD1. Germline V gene sequence: CDR1 SGHDT, CDR2 YYEEEE. The V gene end was trimmed by 4 bases and the J gene end by 5 bases; junction bases not matched to a gene: 15. The CDR3 consists of 17 residues. The CDR3 region has the DNA TGTGCCAGCAGCCGCGGAACGGTACGGGACAGAAGAAACACCATATATTTT. Encoded protein: CASSRGTVRDRRNTIYF.

The V and J genes are TRBV28 and TRBJ1-1; D ambiguous. Germline CDR1 MDHEN, CDR2 SYDVKM. The V and J ends lost 4 bases and 7 bases respectively, with 10 bases between them. The CDR3 extends over 12 amino acids. The CDR3 bases are TGTGCCAGCAGTTCCCCGGGTCGTGAAGCTTTCTTT. Protein product: CASSSPGREAFF.